These T cell receptor beta chains were read from a single sample in a study of blood T cells in healthy people across ages. Each CDR3 protein is one row after TCRdb ran MiXCR on the 5' RACE reads. The sample includes roughly 1.9 million distinct CDR3 sequences, about two fifths of them seen just once. Sequenced sample: blood. The receptors were sampled from a human donor in good health. CDR3s include the opening cysteine and the closing phenylalanine or tryptophan. Each record gives: clone size, D gene, V gene, J gene, CDR3 protein, CDR3 DNA. D genes are given only for firm matches. Clone size, where shown, is once, few, many, or a class for clones that have expanded.

NA,TRBD1,TRBV7-2,TRBJ2-1,CASSLWSGQYNEQFF,TGTGCCAGCAGCTTATGGTCGGGACAGTACAATGAGCAGTTCTTC
NA,TRBD2,TRBV20-1,TRBJ2-5,CSARAGGDQETQYF,TGCAGTGCTAGAGCGGGGGGAGACCAAGAGACCCAGTACTTC
once,NA,TRBV5-4,TRBJ1-6,CASGDLPGSAPLHF,TGTGCCAGCGGCGATCTTCCGGGAAGCGCACCCCTCCACTTT
NA,NA,TRBV4-2,TRBJ1-5,CASSPSPDSNQPQHF,TGTGCCAGCAGCCCCTCCCCCGATAGCAATCAGCCCCAGCATTTT
NA,NA,TRBV14,TRBJ2-7,CASSQPGTPHREQYF,TGTGCCAGCAGCCAGCCCGGGACCCCACATCGCGAGCAGTACTTC
NA,NA,TRBV7-9,TRBJ1-2,CACSPQGIGGYTF,TGTGCCTGCAGCCCACAAGGGATCGGTGGCTACACCTTC
NA,TRBD2,TRBV5-1,TRBJ2-5,CASSLVGGLAWGTQYF,TGCGCCAGCAGCTTGGTGGGCGGACTAGCCTGGGGGACCCAGTACTTC
few,NA,TRBV3-1,TRBJ2-3,CASSQDQHSRTDTQYF,TGTGCCAGCAGCCAAGATCAGCACAGTAGGACAGATACGCAGTATTTT
NA,TRBD1,TRBV9,TRBJ2-1,CASSPGQGRYNEQFF,TGTGCCAGCAGCCCCGGACAGGGGAGGTACAATGAGCAGTTCTTC
NA,NA,TRBV29-1,TRBJ2-7,CSVGTGIRYEQYF,TGCAGCGTTGGAACAGGGATTAGGTACGAGCAGTACTTC
NA,NA,TRBV20-1,TRBJ1-5,CSARVTGRGFSNQPQHF,TGCAGTGCTAGAGTAACGGGCAGGGGTTTTAGCAATCAGCCCCAGCATTTT
NA,NA,TRBV11-3,TRBJ2-6,CASSVRDGGANVLTF,TGTGCCAGCAGCGTAAGGGACGGCGGGGCCAACGTCCTGACTTTC
NA,NA,TRBV11-2,TRBJ2-5,CASTPGRIDYQETQYF,TGTGCCAGCACCCCAGGTCGCATAGACTACCAAGAGACCCAGTACTTC
few,NA,TRBV20-1,TRBJ2-7,CSARQGGDEQYF,TGCAGTGCTAGACAGGGGGGCGACGAGCAGTACTTC
many,NA,TRBV5-1,TRBJ2-6,CASSLDRAGANVLTF,TGCGCCAGCAGCTTGGACAGGGCTGGGGCCAACGTCCTGACTTTC
NA,TRBD1,TRBV7-8,TRBJ2-7,CASSSAQGVRYEQYF,TGTGCCAGCAGCTCAGCACAGGGGGTTCGCTACGAGCAGTACTTC
NA,TRBD1,TRBV4-3,TRBJ1-2,CASSQEQGVWYGYTF,TGCGCCAGCAGCCAAGAACAGGGGGTCTGGTATGGCTACACCTTC
NA,TRBD1,TRBV7-9,TRBJ1-1,CASSPRDRVSEAFF,TGTGCCAGCAGCCCCCGGGACAGGGTATCTGAAGCTTTCTTT
NA,TRBD1,TRBV4-2,TRBJ2-2,CASSQEGTGTGVAGELFF,TGTGCCAGCAGCCAAGAGGGTACCGGGACAGGGGTAGCCGGGGAGCTGTTTTTT
few,NA,TRBV12-3/TRBV12-4,TRBJ1-2,CASSLGRTTHGYTF,TGTGCCAGCAGTTTAGGAAGGACTACGCATGGCTACACCTTC
NA,NA,TRBV7-9,TRBJ2-1,CASSLLGQGRMAGDNEQFF,TGTGCCAGCAGCCTCCTTGGGCAGGGGAGGATGGCGGGGGACAATGAGCAGTTCTTC